This T cell receptor beta chain was found in a study of T cell responses to AZD1222 COVID-19 vaccine. Whole-study findings and limits: Mostly white British, mostly female donors; authors suggested clonal diversity may be underestimated. Regions left unmutated in variants are reportedly the target of nearly half of spike-specific TCRs.

On this clone itself: The antigen remains undetermined.

The table came from immunoSEQ multiplex PCR; TCRdb's copy has only in-frame clones and leaves some out. Here the sample spans about 210,000 clones, roughly 94% being singletons. Sequencing used peripheral blood, obtained 28 days after the second dose of the MenACWY control vaccine. The TCR originated in an adult who received the MenACWY meningococcal vaccine as a control.

Here the CDR3 DNA reads TGTGCCAGCAGCCCCGCCGGGAGGGTGAACACTGAAGCTTTCTTT. Its translation: CASSPAGRVNTEAFF. The V and J genes are TRBV5-4 and TRBJ1-1; D ambiguous. CDR3 length equals 15 residues. Germline V gives CDR1 SGHNT, CDR2 YYREEE (reference sequence). V shed 4 bases and J shed 0 bases, with 13 bases lying between them.